Listed below are T cell receptor beta chains from one sample, sequenced in a study of blood T cell repertoires in COVID-19. Using immunoSEQ multiplex PCR, the repertoire was profiled, and TCRdb retains in-frame clones only, with some absent. The repertoire has approximately 290,000 clones, around 89% of them found once; the top ten carry around 12%. The sequenced sample consisted of peripheral blood. These receptors were obtained from an older woman with acute or convalescent COVID-19. CDR3s include the opening cysteine and the closing phenylalanine or tryptophan. A D gene is named only where the DNA matches it firmly. Expanded clones get a size class; other rows say once, few or many, or leave the size out.

clone size	D gene	V gene	J gene	CDR3 DNA	CDR3 protein
NA	TRBD1	TRBV7-2	TRBJ2-7	TGTGCCAGCAGCCCGAGATGGCAGGGGGTCTACGAGCAGTACTTC	CASSPRWQGVYEQYF
NA	NA	TRBV2	TRBJ2-1	TGTGCCACCACCTACTCCTACAATGAGCAGTTCTTC	CATTYSYNEQFF
NA	TRBD2	TRBV7-6	TRBJ2-1	TGTGCCAGCAGCCGCGGACTAGCGGGCCGCAATGAGCAGTTCTTC	CASSRGLAGRNEQFF
NA	NA	TRBV4-1	TRBJ1-2	TGCGCCAGCAGCCAAGAGACAGTCGGTAACTATGGCTACACCTTC	CASSQETVGNYGYTF
NA	NA	TRBV27	TRBJ2-3	TGTGCCAGCAGTCTCACTAGCACAGATACGCAGTATTTT	CASSLTSTDTQYF
NA	NA	TRBV28	TRBJ2-1	TGTGCCAGCAGTTTGGTGGAGACCTTATACAATGAGCAGTTCTTC	CASSLVETLYNEQFF
NA	NA	TRBV6-1	TRBJ2-1	TGTGCCAGCAGTGAAACCGGGACAGAGCAGTTCTTC	CASSETGTEQFF
NA	NA	TRBV25-1	TRBJ2-1	TGTGCCAGCAGTGAACGGGTGGTTCGGTACAATGAGCAGTTCTTC	CASSERVVRYNEQFF
NA	TRBD1	TRBV5-4	TRBJ1-3	TGTGCCAGCAGCTTCCCACAGGGGAACTCTGGAAACACCATATATTTT	CASSFPQGNSGNTIYF
NA	NA	TRBV9	TRBJ1-1	TGTGCCAGCAGCGACCCACCGGGGAGGGCCGCTGAAGCTTTCTTT	CASSDPPGRAAEAFF
NA	NA	TRBV19	TRBJ1-5	TGTGCCAGCAGAGCGCCTAGCAATCAGCCCCAGCATTTT	CASRAPSNQPQHF
once	NA	TRBV12-3/TRBV12-4	TRBJ1-5	TGTGCCAGCACCCTACAGGGAAGTCAGCCCCAGCATTTT	CASTLQGSQPQHF
NA	TRBD2	TRBV4-2	TRBJ2-1	TGTGCCAGCAGCTCCGGGACTAGCGGGAGGGCGAGCTCCTACAATGAGCAGTTCTTC	CASSSGTSGRASSYNEQFF
NA	NA	TRBV27	TRBJ1-4	TGTGCCAGCAGTTTATACACAGGGTCCCGTAATGAAAAACTGTTTTTT	CASSLYTGSRNEKLFF
NA	TRBD1	TRBV27	TRBJ1-2	TGTGCCAGCAGTTCAACAGGGGGTAGGGACGGTGGCTACACCTTC	CASSSTGGRDGGYTF
NA	TRBD1	TRBV27	TRBJ1-1	TGTGCCAGCAGAGAGACAGGGATTAAAACTGAAGCTTTCTTT	CASRETGIKTEAFF
once	NA	TRBV3-1/TRBV3-2	TRBJ2-7	TGTGCCAGCAGCCAAGAAGTCGGGACTCTCCGGGAGCAGTACTTC	CASSQEVGTLREQYF
NA	NA	TRBV3-1/TRBV3-2	TRBJ2-5	TGTGCCAGCAGCCGTCGCCAAGAGACCCAGTACTTC	CASSRRQETQYF
NA	NA	TRBV4-3	TRBJ2-5	TGCGCCAGCAGCCAAGATCGGGCTAGCGTTCAGTGGGTCCAAGAGACCCAGTACTTC	CASSQDRASVQWVQETQYF
NA	TRBD1	TRBV2	TRBJ2-3	TGTGCCAGCAGTGTCGGGACAGGGAGCACAGATACGCAGTATTTT	CASSVGTGSTDTQYF
NA	TRBD2	TRBV7-2	TRBJ2-1	TGTGCCAGCAGCCCCCAGACTAGCGGGATAAATGAGCAGTTCTTC	CASSPQTSGINEQFF
once	TRBD1	TRBV28	TRBJ1-6	TGTGCCAGCAGTTTCCCGGACAGGGCATCACCCCTCCACTTT	CASSFPDRASPLHF
NA	TRBD1	TRBV30	TRBJ1-6	TGTGCCTGGAGTTCTCAGGGGGCAAAGTCACCCCTCCACTTT	CAWSSQGAKSPLHF
NA	TRBD2	TRBV6-2/TRBV6-3	TRBJ2-1	TGTGCCAGCAGTTACTCTATAGCGGGAGGTACCTACAATGAGCAGTTCTTC	CASSYSIAGGTYNEQFF
NA	NA	TRBV3-1/TRBV3-2	TRBJ2-7	TGTGCCAGCAGCCAAGGCGGCGGGGGCACCTACGAGCAGTACTTC	CASSQGGGGTYEQYF
NA	NA	TRBV5-1	TRBJ2-1	TGCGCCAGCAGCTTGTCTCAGGGGTGGCACAATGAGCAGTTCTTC	CASSLSQGWHNEQFF
NA	TRBD2	TRBV28	TRBJ2-5	TGTGCCAGCAGTTCTACTAGCGGGAGTGAGACCCAGTACTTC	CASSSTSGSETQYF
once	TRBD1	TRBV5-1	TRBJ2-1	TGCGCCAGCAGCGCGGCCGGACAGGGATCCTACAATGAGCAGTTCTTC	CASSAAGQGSYNEQFF
NA	NA	TRBV11-2	TRBJ1-1	TGTGCCAGCAGCTTAACGGCGGGAAACACTGAAGCTTTCTTT	CASSLTAGNTEAFF
NA	NA	TRBV6-5	TRBJ2-2	TGTGCCAGCAGTTACGCGGCAGGGTCCGGGGAGCTGTTTTTT	CASSYAAGSGELFF
NA	NA	TRBV7-9	TRBJ2-7	TGTGCCAGCAGCTCCGAGGGGACAAGAATCTCCTACGAGCAGTACTTC	CASSSEGTRISYEQYF
NA	TRBD1	TRBV5-1	TRBJ1-3	TGCGCCAGGAGCCTGACAGGGGGCGCCCGGAGCTCTGGAAACACCATATATTTT	CARSLTGGARSSGNTIYF
NA	NA	TRBV4-2	TRBJ2-7	TGTGCCAGCAGCCCCTCGTGGGGGCCCGGCGAGCAGTACTTC	CASSPSWGPGEQYF
NA	NA	TRBV5-5	TRBJ1-1	TGTGCCAGCAGCCACGCTACAGGGATATGGACTGAAGCTTTCTTT	CASSHATGIWTEAFF
once	NA	TRBV10-3	TRBJ1-3	TGTGCCATCAGTGATTTGGGCCTATCCTCTGGAAACACCATATATTTT	CAISDLGLSSGNTIYF
NA	NA	TRBV5-1	TRBJ2-2	TGCGCCAGCAGGAAGGGGACCGGGGAGCTGTTTTTT	CASRKGTGELFF
NA	NA	TRBV4-1	TRBJ2-3	TGCGCCAGCAGCCGCCTGGGGCAGGCGAAGGATACGCAGTATTTT	CASSRLGQAKDTQYF
NA	TRBD1	TRBV7-9	TRBJ2-7	TGTGCCAGCAGCCATAGGGGGGGCCGGACAGGGGTCGCCGACTACGAGCAGTACTTC	CASSHRGGRTGVADYEQYF
NA	TRBD1	TRBV28	TRBJ2-7	TGTGCCATAGGACAGGGCAGCTCCTACGAGCAGTACTTC	CAIGQGSSYEQYF
NA	TRBD2	TRBV7-2	TRBJ2-1	TGTGCCAGCAGCTTAGGCGGCGGGGGGGCCGGTGAGCAGTTCTTC	CASSLGGGGAGEQFF
once	NA	TRBV19	TRBJ1-6	TGTGCCAGTAGTATCGGACAGCCCCTGAATTCACCCCTCCACTTT	CASSIGQPLNSPLHF
NA	NA	TRBV5-1	TRBJ1-6	TGCGCCAGCAGCTCAAGGACAGTTAATTCACCCCTCCACTTT	CASSSRTVNSPLHF
NA	TRBD1	TRBV24-1	TRBJ1-5	TGTGCCACCAGTGACCCTGGGACAGGGGGTAATCAGCCCCAGCATTTT	CATSDPGTGGNQPQHF
NA	NA	TRBV11-2	TRBJ1-6	TGTGCCAGCAGCCCATTGGGCAGGACAAATTCACCCCTCCACTTT	CASSPLGRTNSPLHF
NA	NA	TRBV14	TRBJ2-1	TGTGCCAGCAGCCTCCTCTGGGCAGGGTATACAATCCGGGTGCAGTTCTTC	CASSLLWAGYTIRVQFF
NA	TRBD1	TRBV15	TRBJ1-4	TGTGCCACCAGTCCGGGGCCAGGGGGGGAAAAACTGTTTTTT	CATSPGPGGEKLFF
NA	NA	TRBV5-1	TRBJ1-6	TGCGCCAGCAGGCCTTTTTTCGGCTCCTATAATTCACCCCTCCACTTT	CASRPFFGSYNSPLHF
NA	NA	TRBV6-2/TRBV6-3	TRBJ1-1	TGTGCCAGCAGCGGCGGGGGCGGCACTGAAGCTTTCTTT	CASSGGGGTEAFF
once	TRBD1	TRBV14	TRBJ1-1	TGTGCCAGCAGAGAAACAGGGGAAAAACCCTACCCTGAAGCTTTCTTT	CASRETGEKPYPEAFF
NA	TRBD1	TRBV5-4	TRBJ2-5	TGTGCCAGCAGCCTGGGAGACAGGGGTTGGGAGACCCAGTACTTC	CASSLGDRGWETQYF
NA	TRBD2	TRBV6-1	TRBJ2-3	TGTGCCAGCAGTGAAGCGAGCGGGGGCCGCCTTGCCACAGATACGCAGTATTTT	CASSEASGGRLATDTQYF
NA	TRBD2	TRBV28	TRBJ2-7	TGTGCCAGCAGTCCACCGGGAGGGGTCTACGAGCAGTACTTC	CASSPPGGVYEQYF
NA	TRBD1	TRBV27	TRBJ1-5	TGTGCCAGCAGGGAAGCCGGAGGGACAGGCACTTATAGCAATCAGCCCCAGCATTTT	CASREAGGTGTYSNQPQHF